This entry lists 30 T cell receptor beta chains sequenced from one sample in a study of blood T cell repertoires in COVID-19. TCRdb's copy holds only in-frame clones and misses some; the assay was immunoSEQ multiplex PCR. Of tens of thousands of clones in the sample, 85% to 90% were seen once. Sequenced sample: peripheral blood. The source is a man between 65 and 85 years old with active or convalescent COVID-19.

The chain carries TRBV9 and TRBJ2-5, with TRBD2 matching over 7 bases. CDR1 and CDR2 from the germline V gene are SGDLS and YYNGEE. The CDR3 runs to 15 residues. With V trimmed by 6 bases and J by 5 bases, 13 bases remained unmatched. CDR3 sequence (DNA): TGTGCCAGCACCGCTGGGGCGGGAGCCCTGGAGACCCAGTACTTC. It yields the protein CASTAGAGALETQYF.

In its sample, this clone was seen a few times. The gene calls are TRBV19 and TRBJ2-7; no clear D. Germline CDR1 and CDR2: LNHDA and SQIVND (reference sequence). The CDR3 sequence is 13 residues long. Trimming shortened V by 1 base and J by 3 bases, and 7 bases separated the two germline ends. This CDR3 reads CASSIAAGYEQYF. CDR3 in DNA: TGTGCCAGTAGTATAGCGGCAGGCTACGAGCAGTACTTC. Drawing the rest from reference TRBV19 and TRBJ2-7, the complete variable domain is DGGITQSPKYLFRKEGQNVTLSCEQNLNHDAMYWYRQDPGQGLRLIYYSQIVNDFQKGDIAEGYSVSREKKESFPLTVTSAQKNPTAFYLCASSIAAGYEQYFGPGTRLTVT.

This chain links TRBV6-5 with TRBJ1-2; D unresolved. The CDR3 runs 10 residues. CDR1 is MNHEY, CDR2 SVGAGI, per germline. Between the trimmed V and J ends, which lost 10 bases and 7 bases, there was a span of 10 bases. The CDR3 nucleotides are TGTGCCACCTCACATTTTGGCTACACCTTC. It translates to CATSHFGYTF.

This clone was seen only once. The chain combines TRBV19 with TRBJ1-5; D possibly corresponds to TRBD1 (5 bases). Looked up from germline, CDR1 is LNHDA and CDR2 is SQIVND (reference sequence). Trimming took 6 bases from V and 3 from J, leaving 15 bases between them. The CDR3 extends over 15 amino acids. CDR3 nucleotide sequence: TGTGCCAGTAGACGCGGCAGGACAATCAATCAGCCCCAGCATTTT. The encoded protein is CASRRGRTINQPQHF.

This clone appeared a few times. This chain uses TRBV27 with TRBJ2-1; TRBD2 agrees at 9 bases. CDR1 and CDR2 from the germline V gene are MNHEY and SMNVEV (reference sequence). V lost 4 bases, J lost 5 bases, and 12 bases stayed unmatched. This CDR3 is 17 amino acids long. CDR3 protein: CASSSPRLAAYNNEQFF. The CDR3 DNA is TGTGCCAGCAGTTCCCCGAGACTAGCGGCCTATAACAATGAGCAGTTCTTC.

The CDR3 loop is CASSTGQEPYGYTF. The CDR3 region has the DNA TGTGCCAGTAGTACGGGACAGGAGCCCTATGGCTACACCTTC. The chain uses TRBV19 and TRBJ1-2; 8 bases match TRBD1. With 4 bases clipped from V and 4 bases from J, the junction kept 5 bases outside the gene matches. CDR3 length: 14 amino acids. The germline V gene has CDR1 LNHDA and CDR2 SQIVND (reference sequence).

V gene TRBV28 combines with J gene TRBJ2-6; D perhaps matches TRBD1 (5 bases). Trimming pared 5 bases from V and 2 bases from J, leaving 13 bases between. This CDR3 contains 16 residues. Germline V CDR1 and CDR2: MDHEN, SYDVKM. For the CDR3, the DNA is TGTGCCAGCAGTGGCAGGGCCACTCCTGGGGCCAACGTCCTGACTTTC. As protein: CASSGRATPGANVLTF.

This clone has only a few counts. J is TRBJ2-7 and V is TRBV7-9; D uncertain. Trimming removed 3 bases from V and 4 bases from J, with 13 bases in between. The germline V gene has CDR1 SEHNR and CDR2 FQNEAQ (reference sequence). This CDR3 is built from 14 residues. The CDR3: CASSFATTPYEQYF. The CDR3 nucleotides read TGTGCCAGCAGCTTTGCGACAACACCGTACGAGCAGTACTTC.

The V call is TRBV2, the J call TRBJ2-5; D possibly corresponds to TRBD2 (5 bases). The CDR3 runs 12 residues. Trimming removed 7 bases at V and 1 base at J, with 7 bases between. Germline lookup yields CDR1 SNHLY and CDR2 FYNNEI. CDR3 sequence reads: CASTEVQETQYF. Written as DNA, the CDR3 is TGTGCCAGCACGGAGGTCCAAGAGACCCAGTACTTC.

DNA for the CDR3: TGTGCCAGCAGCTTGGCATTGCCGAATTCACCCCTCCACTTT. It encodes CASSLALPNSPLHF. The rearrangement joins TRBV7-2 to TRBJ1-6; D unresolved. Germline loops: CDR1 SGHTA, CDR2 FQGNSA. The CDR3 runs to 14 residues. Trimming shortened V by 3 bases and J by 7 bases, and 10 bases separated the two germline ends.

The chain links TRBV7-9 to TRBJ1-2; 10 positions match TRBD1. Germline lookup yields CDR1 SEHNR and CDR2 FQNEAQ (reference sequence). There are 17 residues in the CDR3. V lost 1 base and J lost 7; bases outside the gene matches: 12. The CDR3 protein is CASSLVEGTGALRGYTF. In DNA form, the CDR3 reads TGTGCCAGCAGCTTAGTCGAGGGGACAGGGGCTCTCCGTGGCTACACCTTC.

The chain links TRBV5-4 to TRBJ2-7; D is unresolved. In germline, CDR1 is SGHNT, CDR2 YYREEE (reference sequence). The CDR3 totals 12 residues. The V gene lost 4 bases and the J gene lost 3 bases, with 8 bases spanning the gap. CDR3 bases: TGTGCCAGCAGCCTCTCTAACTACGAGCAGTACTTC. Translating it yields CASSLSNYEQYF.

The V gene is TRBV3-1 (or the pseudogene TRBV3-2), the J gene TRBJ1-3; no clear D gene. This CDR3 has 14 residues. The ends were cut back, 4 bases at V and 0 bases at J, with 7 bases in the middle. CDR1 is LGHDT, CDR2 YNNKEL, per germline (reference sequence). In nucleotides, the CDR3 is TGTGCCAGCAGCCCTACGTACTCTGGAAACACCATATATTTT. This codes for CASSPTYSGNTIYF.

The V call is TRBV29-1, the J call TRBJ2-1; the match to TRBD2 covers 8 bases. The CDR3 totals 14 residues. The J segment lost 4 bases and the V segment lost 8 bases, leaving 10 bases of the junction unmatched. In germline, CDR1 is SQVTM, CDR2 ANQGSEA. Here the CDR3 reads CSTLAGSRYNEQFF. The CDR3 bases are TGCAGCACCCTAGCGGGCAGCCGATACAATGAGCAGTTCTTC.

The chain employs TRBV3-1 (or the pseudogene TRBV3-2) and TRBJ1-2; D is possibly TRBD1 (6 bases). The CDR3 covers 17 residues. Germline V gives CDR1 LGHDT, CDR2 YNNKEL (reference sequence). V was pared by 1 base and J by 1 base, with 16 bases between. As DNA, the CDR3 is TGTGCCAGCAGCCAAGCGGGGATATACAGGGATAACTATGGCTACACCTTC. It specifies CASSQAGIYRDNYGYTF.

The genes are TRBV27 and TRBJ2-5; D not certain. CDR3 length: 13 residues. Germline CDR1 is MNHEY and CDR2 is SMNVEV (reference sequence). Trimming cost V 4 bases and J 0 bases, with 6 bases left between them. The CDR3 DNA reads as TGTGCCAGCAGTTCCAACAACCAAGAGACCCAGTACTTC. As protein: CASSSNNQETQYF.

The chain has TRBV28 and TRBJ1-2; D is uncertain. Trimming shortened V by 4 bases and J by 7 bases, and 7 bases separated the two germline ends. Looked up from germline, CDR1 is MDHEN and CDR2 is SYDVKM. This CDR3 comprises 11 residues. The CDR3 sequence is CASSWHLGYTF. The DNA of the CDR3 is TGTGCCAGCAGTTGGCACCTTGGCTACACCTTC.

This clone appeared a single time. This chain uses TRBV7-9 with TRBJ2-5, with D perhaps matching TRBD1 (7 bases). Trimming cost V 4 bases and J 5 bases, with 14 bases left between them. This CDR3 has 14 residues. Germline CDR1 is SEHNR and CDR2 is FQNEAQ (reference sequence). The DNA of the CDR3 is TGTGCCAGCAGCTCGGAGGGGGCTCGGGAGACCCAGTACTTC. Its translation: CASSSEGARETQYF.

The rearrangement uses TRBV28 and TRBJ1-6; D remains ambiguous. This CDR3 contains 14 residues. Germline-derived CDR1 and CDR2 are MDHEN and SYDVKM. V shed 1 base and J shed 9 bases, with 10 bases lying between them. The CDR3 here is CASSLFRGGSPLHF. The CDR3 DNA is TGTGCCAGCAGTTTATTTCGGGGTGGTTCACCCCTCCACTTT.

The V and J genes are TRBV18 and TRBJ2-6; D possibly corresponds to TRBD1 (6 bases). The CDR3 sequence is 19 residues long. The germline V gene encodes CDR1 KGHSH and CDR2 LQKENI. Trimming removed 1 base at V and 0 bases at J, with 16 bases between. CDR3 region: CASSPRGQDPPSGANVLTF. CDR3 DNA sequence: TGTGCCAGCTCACCACGGGGGCAGGACCCCCCCTCTGGGGCCAACGTCCTGACTTTC. The variable domain in full, completed from reference TRBV18 and TRBJ2-6, reads NAGVMQNPRHLVRRRGQEARLRCSPMKGHSHVYWYRQLPEEGLKFMVYLQKENIIDESGMPKERFSAEFPKEGPSILRIQQVVRGDSAAYFCASSPRGQDPPSGANVLTFGAGSRLTVL.

The rearrangement joins TRBV6-2 or TRBV6-3 to TRBJ1-5; weak D call: TRBD1 (5 bases). CDR1 and CDR2 (germline): MNHEY, SVGEGT. V dropped 7 bases and J dropped 4 bases, with 17 bases sitting between them. This CDR3 comprises 15 residues. CDR3 sequence reads: CASTPVAGRNQPQHF. The CDR3 nucleotides read TGTGCCAGCACCCCGGTGGCAGGGCGGAATCAGCCCCAGCATTTT.

The genes are TRBV27 and TRBJ2-2; 10 bases are a match to TRBD1. The CDR3 consists of 16 residues. J was trimmed by 7 bases and V by 1 base; bases with no gene match: 6. Germline V gene lookup returns CDR1 MNHEY and CDR2 SMNVEV (reference sequence). CDR3 bases: TGTGCCAGCAGTTTATACCGACAGGGGGCAGGCGGGGAGCTGTTTTTT. Translating it yields CASSLYRQGAGGELFF.

A few counts support this clone. The J gene is TRBJ2-7, the V gene TRBV27; 8 bases are shared with TRBD1. The CDR3 runs 16 residues. Trimming at V came to 3 bases and at J to 2 bases, leaving 9 bases not matched to a gene. CDR1 is MNHEY, CDR2 SMNVEV, per germline (reference sequence). CDR3 DNA sequence: TGTGCCAGCAGTTTCATCGGACAGGGTTGGGCCTACGAGCAGTACTTC. Its translation is CASSFIGQGWAYEQYF.

The J gene is TRBJ2-4, the V gene TRBV6-2 or TRBV6-3; possible D gene TRBD2, 5 bases. The germline V gene has CDR1 MNHEY and CDR2 SVGEGT. This CDR3 is built from 14 residues. The V end lost 5 bases, the J end lost 8 bases, and 16 bases lay between the germline ends. The CDR3 region is CASSHLRGRDIQYF. The DNA for the CDR3 is TGTGCCAGCAGTCACCTACGAGGGAGAGACATTCAGTACTTC.

V gene TRBV5-1 combines with J gene TRBJ2-2, with a weak D call TRBD1 (6 bases). Germline CDR1 is SGHRS and CDR2 is YFSETQ. The CDR3 contains 16 residues. Deletions cut 2 bases from V and 1 base from J, with 12 bases between. The CDR3 DNA reads as TGCGCCAGCAGCTTTTCTGGGACAAGGAACACCGGGGAGCTGTTTTTT. Amino acids: CASSFSGTRNTGELFF.

This rearrangement joins TRBV24-1 to TRBJ2-1, with D unresolved. CDR1 is KGHDR, CDR2 SFDVKD, per germline. The germline V and J ends were trimmed by 5 bases and 5 bases, with 6 bases remaining between them. The CDR3 runs to 12 residues. Written as DNA, the CDR3 is TGTGCCACCAGTGTGAGAAACAATGAGCAGTTCTTC. Translation gives CATSVRNNEQFF.

The CDR3 DNA follows: TGTGCCAGCAGCCTACGACAGGGGAACGAGCAGTACTTC. Amino acids: CASSLRQGNEQYF. This chain connects TRBV7-9 to TRBJ2-7; 8 bases map to TRBD1. CDR3 size: 13 residues. The germline gives CDR1 SEHNR, CDR2 FQNEAQ (reference sequence). V gave up 5 bases and J gave up 5 bases; unmatched junction bases: 5.

The rearrangement joins TRBV4-3 to TRBJ2-1; D is unresolved. CDR1 and CDR2 (germline): LGHNA, YSLEER. This CDR3 is 15 amino acids long. V was trimmed by 2 bases and J by 3 bases, leaving 11 bases between them. The CDR3 sequence: CASSQSINLYNEQFF. DNA of the CDR3: TGCGCCAGCAGCCAAAGCATTAACCTCTACAATGAGCAGTTCTTC.

The J gene is TRBJ1-4, the V gene TRBV24-1; possibly TRBD1 for D (5 bases). Trimming cost V 3 bases and J 0 bases, with 10 bases left between them. From germline, CDR1 is KGHDR and CDR2 SFDVKD. The CDR3 sequence is 16 residues long. Here the CDR3 DNA reads TGTGCCACCAGTGATGGCAGGGCCGCAACTAATGAAAAACTGTTTTTT. Protein sequence: CATSDGRAATNEKLFF.

The genes are TRBV3-1 (or the pseudogene TRBV3-2) and TRBJ1-1, with a tentative D call TRBD1 (6 bases). This CDR3 spans 14 amino acids. Trimming removed 7 bases from V and 1 base from J, with 13 bases in between. Germline V gene sequence: CDR1 LGHDT, CDR2 YNNKEL (reference sequence). The CDR3, as DNA: TGTGCCAGCACCCTGGACAGTGGGAACACTGAAGCTTTCTTT. Its translation: CASTLDSGNTEAFF.